The 20 T cell receptor beta chains reported below all come from one sample, sequenced in a study of blood T cell repertoires in COVID-19. Method: immunoSEQ multiplex PCR; TCRdb's copy keeps in-frame clones and lacks some. This repertoire shows roughly 240,000 clones, approximately 88% found once; its top ten account for 2.5% to 3%. The sample was PBMCs or T cells enriched from blood (not recorded which). These receptors all come from a young woman with acute COVID-19.

The V call is TRBV5-6, the J call TRBJ1-1; 7 nucleotides match TRBD1. Germline values: CDR1 SGHDT, CDR2 YYEEEE. The CDR3 loop spans 14 amino acids. With V trimmed by 4 bases and J by 4 bases, 7 bases remained unmatched. The CDR3 DNA reads as TGTGCCAGCAGCGTGGACAGGACGAGCACTGAAGCTTTCTTT. Its protein product is CASSVDRTSTEAFF.

The chain has TRBV15 and TRBJ1-1; 7 nucleotides align to TRBD1. CDR1 LNHNV and CDR2 YYDKDF come from the germline V gene (reference sequence). The CDR3 sequence is 14 residues long. The V segment lost 1 base and the J segment 6 bases; nucleotides outside the gene matches: 5. The CDR3: CATSRATGVAEAFF. CDR3 nucleotides: TGTGCCACCAGCAGAGCTACAGGGGTGGCTGAAGCTTTCTTT.

The chain employs TRBV4-3 and TRBJ1-2; 10 nucleotides agree with TRBD1. This CDR3 comprises 14 residues. From germline, CDR1 is LGHNA and CDR2 YSLEER. The J segment lost 7 bases and the V segment lost 4 bases, leaving 6 bases of the junction unmatched. Here the CDR3 reads CASSPEDRGTGYTF. CDR3 DNA sequence: TGCGCCAGCAGCCCTGAGGACAGGGGGACTGGCTACACCTTC.

The chain has TRBV2 and TRBJ1-2; 7 bases fit TRBD1. Trimming took 4 bases from V and 4 from J; bases not matched to a gene: 6. CDR1 is SNHLY and CDR2 is FYNNEI in the germline V gene. The CDR3 consists of 14 residues. CDR3 nucleotide sequence: TGTGCCAGCAGTGTGGGGACAGACGGCTATGGCTACACCTTC. This encodes CASSVGTDGYGYTF.

The chain carries TRBV7-9 and TRBJ1-6; D unresolved. V lost 3 bases to trimming and J lost 7 bases, with 19 bases between them. Germline V lookup: CDR1 SEHNR, CDR2 FQNEAQ (reference sequence). The CDR3 spans 17 residues. CDR3 bases: TGTGCCAGCAGCTTTGTGGCTAGAGAAGCGTTGAATTCACCCCTCCACTTT. Protein: CASSFVAREALNSPLHF.

The V and J genes are TRBV6-1 and TRBJ1-2; D not resolved. CDR1 MNHNS and CDR2 SASEGT come from the germline V gene. V gave up 6 bases and J gave up 6 bases, with 14 bases separating them. This CDR3 has 13 amino acids. CDR3 sequence (DNA): TGTGCCAGCAGCCGGACGGGGAGAGATGGCTACACCTTC. This translates into CASSRTGRDGYTF.

V usage is TRBV3-1 (or the pseudogene TRBV3-2) and J usage is TRBJ2-5; 9 nucleotides match TRBD2. The trim removed 3 bases at V and 2 bases at J, leaving 19 bases unmatched. Germline values: CDR1 LGHDT, CDR2 YNNKEL (reference sequence). The CDR3 covers 20 residues. The chain's CDR3 is CASSHERGGLAGTVQETQYF. The CDR3 nucleotides read TGTGCCAGCAGCCACGAACGCGGAGGGCTAGCGGGGACTGTACAAGAGACCCAGTACTTC.

This clone was observed once. CDR3 region: CARGQGLGETEAFF. CDR3 in DNA: TGTGCCCGCGGACAGGGTCTAGGAGAGACTGAAGCTTTCTTT. The rearrangement links TRBV30 to TRBJ1-1, with 8 bases identical to TRBD1. With V trimmed by 8 bases and J by 5 bases, 13 bases remained unmatched. CDR3 length equals 14 residues. In germline, CDR1 is GTSNPN, CDR2 SVGIG (reference sequence).

In regard to this clone: Other DNA sequences in the same sample also yield this CDR3. The chain combines TRBV12-5 with TRBJ2-2; D call uncertain. The CDR3 is 16 amino acids. Between the trimmed V and J ends, which lost 6 bases and 2 bases, there was a span of 16 bases. The V gene's germline CDR1 is LGHNT and CDR2 FRNRAP. CDR3 bases: TGTGCTAGTGGCTCCCGAAAAGAGCAAAACACCGGGGAGCTGTTTTTT. Translating gives CASGSRKEQNTGELFF.

The rearrangement uses TRBV13 and TRBJ1-2; a weak D match, TRBD1 (6 bases). Germline V gene lookup returns CDR1 PRHDT and CDR2 FYEKMQ (reference sequence). The ends were cut back, 5 bases at V and 5 bases at J, with 12 bases in the middle. CDR3 size: 13 residues. CDR3 loop: CASSREGGYGYTF. CDR3 bases: TGTGCCAGCAGCCGAGAGGGGGGGTATGGCTACACCTTC. Full variable domain (remainder filled in from reference TRBV13 and TRBJ1-2): AAGVIQSPRHLIKEKRETATLKCYPIPRHDTVYWYQQGPGQDPQFLISFYEKMQSDKGSIPDRFSAQQFSDYHSELNMSSLELGDSALYFCASSREGGYGYTFGSGTRLTVV.

The chain uses TRBV6-6 and TRBJ2-5; perhaps TRBD2 as D (6 bases). Trimming shortened V by 2 bases and J by 7 bases, and 14 bases separated the two germline ends. Germline CDR1 is MNHNY and CDR2 is SVGAGI (reference sequence). CDR3 length: 14 amino acids. This chain's CDR3 is CASSYISGEATQYF. The CDR3 nucleotides are TGTGCCAGCAGTTACATTAGCGGAGAGGCGACCCAGTACTTC.

The rearrangement joins TRBV3-1 (or the pseudogene TRBV3-2) to TRBJ1-6; D is unresolved. V gave up 3 bases and J gave up 4 bases, with 7 bases separating them. The CDR3 spans 14 residues. Germline loops: CDR1 LGHDT, CDR2 YNNKEL (reference sequence). In nucleotides, the CDR3 is TGTGCCAGCAGCCATAAACTATATAATTCACCCCTCCACTTT. This sequence encodes CASSHKLYNSPLHF.

The gene calls are TRBV29-1 and TRBJ2-7; the D gene is possibly TRBD2 (6 bases). Per germline, CDR1 SQVTM and CDR2 ANQGSEA. There are 12 residues in the CDR3. Trimming cost V 7 bases and J 6 bases, with 16 bases left between them. The CDR3 here is CSGGTLMGEQYF. CDR3 coding DNA: TGCAGCGGCGGGACCTTAATGGGCGAGCAGTACTTC.

The chain joins TRBV11-2 to TRBJ1-1; D ambiguous. The CDR3 is 13 amino acids. CDR1 SGHAT and CDR2 FQNNGV come from the germline V gene. Deletions cut 0 bases from V and 2 bases from J, with 4 bases between. The DNA of the CDR3 is TGTGCCAGCAGCTTAGACAGAAACACTGAAGCTTTCTTT. Its translation: CASSLDRNTEAFF.

This chain links TRBV25-1 with TRBJ2-7; 9 bases are shared with TRBD1. From germline, CDR1 is MGHDK and CDR2 SYGVNS. V was clipped by 5 bases and J by 7 bases; unmatched bases: 9. This CDR3 region has 14 residues. The CDR3 loop reads CASSPPTGTGEQYF. The CDR3, as DNA: TGTGCCAGCAGTCCACCCACCGGGACAGGGGAGCAGTACTTC.

This clone was recorded a few times. The gene calls are TRBV29-1 and TRBJ1-1, with 9 bases that match TRBD1. This CDR3 comprises 13 residues. Unmatched junction bases numbered 5, after V lost 3 bases and J lost 6 bases. Germline CDR1 SQVTM, CDR2 ANQGSEA. This chain's CDR3 is CSVDWDREAEAFF. In nucleotides, the CDR3 is TGCAGCGTTGATTGGGACAGGGAGGCTGAAGCTTTCTTT.

The sample holds a few counts of this clone. The V gene is TRBV27, the J gene TRBJ1-4, with D perhaps TRBD1 (6 bases). The V gene lost 6 bases and the J gene lost 2 bases, with 13 bases spanning the gap. CDR1 MNHEY and CDR2 SMNVEV come from the germline V gene (reference sequence). The CDR3 is 15 amino acids. Here the CDR3 reads CASSMGGATNEKLFF. CDR3 coding DNA: TGTGCCAGCAGCATGGGGGGGGCGACTAATGAAAAACTGTTTTTT.

The chain joins TRBV20-1 to TRBJ2-7, with D uncertain. Trimming stripped 3 bases from V and 4 bases from J, with 10 bases between. Germline loops: CDR1 DFQATT, CDR2 SNEGSKA (reference sequence). The CDR3 totals 12 residues. This chain's CDR3 is CSASGTQYEQYF. The CDR3 DNA sequence: TGCAGTGCTAGTGGAACCCAGTACGAGCAGTACTTC.

The chain employs TRBV3-1 (or the pseudogene TRBV3-2) and TRBJ2-1; 7 bases fit TRBD1. The CDR3 is made up of 15 amino acids. Trimming took 5 bases from V and 2 from J; bases not matched to a gene: 6. CDR1 LGHDT and CDR2 YNNKEL come from the germline V gene (reference sequence). The CDR3 here is CASSISGGTYNEQFF. In nucleotides, the CDR3 is TGTGCCAGCAGCATCTCAGGGGGTACCTACAATGAGCAGTTCTTC.

The chain links TRBV5-1 to TRBJ2-7, with 13 bases that match TRBD2. V trimming: 1 base; J trimming: 2 bases; junction bases outside the gene matches: 6. The germline V gene has CDR1 SGHRS and CDR2 YFSETQ. This CDR3 comprises 17 residues. CDR3 sequence (DNA): TGCGCCAGCAGCTTGCCGGGACTAGCGGGGCCAACCTACGAGCAGTACTTC. Its protein product is CASSLPGLAGPTYEQYF.